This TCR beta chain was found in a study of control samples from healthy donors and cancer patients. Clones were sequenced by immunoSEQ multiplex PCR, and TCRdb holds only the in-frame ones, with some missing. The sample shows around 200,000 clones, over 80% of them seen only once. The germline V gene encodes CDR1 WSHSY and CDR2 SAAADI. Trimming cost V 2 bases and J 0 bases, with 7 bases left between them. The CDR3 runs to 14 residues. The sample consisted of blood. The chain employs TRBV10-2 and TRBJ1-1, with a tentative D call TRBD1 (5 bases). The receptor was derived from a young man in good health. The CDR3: CASSEGRVNTEAFF. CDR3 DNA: TGCGCCAGCAGTGAGGGCAGGGTGAACACTGAAGCTTTCTTT.